This is a list of T cell receptor beta chains from one sample in a study of breast tumors, draining lymph nodes, adjacent tissues. TCRdb ran MiXCR on the multiplex PCR reads and lists one entry per CDR3 protein. The sample consists of 200,000 or so distinct CDR3 sequences, approximately 31% of them appearing once. The sample comprised axillary lymph node tissue. The receptors stem from a female donor with breast cancer. Some clones in this sample may be carry-over from other donors' samples. Each CDR3 is given with its conserved first and last residue. D genes are given only for firm matches. Some rows mark clone size as missing; the rest say once, few, many or name a class of expanded clone.

j_call v_call clone_size d_call cdr3_aa cdr3_nt
TRBJ2-1 TRBV18 NA NA CASSPGQGEGNEQFF TGTGCCAGCTCACCAGGGCAGGGTGAAGGCAATGAGCAGTTCTTC
TRBJ2-1 TRBV11-3 many NA CASSYGTETYNEQFF TGTGCCAGCAGCTACGGGACGGAAACCTACAATGAGCAGTTCTTC
TRBJ2-1 TRBV15 many TRBD1 CATSREFGQGLNEQFF TGTGCCACCAGCAGAGAATTCGGACAGGGCCTAAATGAGCAGTTCTTC
TRBJ1-5 TRBV2 many TRBD1 CASSGQGFGQPQHF TGTGCCAGCAGTGGACAGGGGTTCGGACAGCCCCAGCATTTT
TRBJ1-5 TRBV5-5 many NA CASSSGYQPQHF TGTGCCAGCAGTTCAGGGTATCAGCCCCAGCATTTT
TRBJ2-1 TRBV15 once TRBD2 CATSRRLAGVNEQFF TGTGCCACCAGCAGGCGGCTAGCGGGAGTGAATGAGCAGTTCTTC
TRBJ2-3 TRBV2 many TRBD2 CASRPRLAGGADTQYF TGTGCCAGCAGGCCCAGACTAGCGGGGGGTGCAGATACGCAGTATTTT
TRBJ2-7 TRBV20-1 many TRBD2 CSAPGGVGEQYF TGCAGTGCCCCTGGGGGGGTGGGCGAGCAGTACTTC
TRBJ2-3 TRBV28 few NA CASSPWTETSTDTQYF TGTGCCAGCAGTCCTTGGACAGAAACGAGCACAGATACGCAGTATTTT
TRBJ2-7 TRBV20-1 many NA CSAYPGSSYEQYF TGCAGTGCCTACCCGGGATCTTCCTACGAGCAGTACTTC
TRBJ2-7 TRBV14 many NA CASGVLTSQQYF TGTGCCAGCGGCGTACTAACGTCCCAGCAGTACTTC
TRBJ1-2 TRBV30 many NA CAWRVGTAYGYTF TGTGCCTGGAGAGTAGGGACTGCTTATGGCTACACCTTC
TRBJ1-6 TRBV5-8 many TRBD1 CASSYLTGAMNSPLHF TGTGCCAGCAGCTACCTAACAGGGGCGATGAATTCACCCCTCCACTTT
TRBJ1-4 TRBV7-8 NA NA CASSLGTANEKPFF TGTGCCAGCAGCTTGGGGACTGCAAATGAAAAACCGTTTTTT
TRBJ2-7 TRBV12-3/TRBV12-4 NA TRBD1 CASSFAGQGPYEQYF TGTGCCAGCAGTTTCGCGGGACAGGGTCCCTACGAGCAGTACTTC
TRBJ1-6 TRBV5-1 NA NA CASSLAGGNSPLHF TGTGCCAGCAGCTTAGCGGGAGGTAATTCACCCCTCCACTTT
TRBJ1-3 TRBV9 many NA CASSGYGGGNTIYF TGTGCCAGCAGCGGGTACGGGGGAGGAAACACCATATATTTT
TRBJ1-4 TRBV11-2 many NA CASSFSGSNEKLFF TGTGCCAGCAGCTTTTCGGGGAGCAATGAAAAACTGTTTTTT
TRBJ2-5 TRBV18 many NA CASSPRGAQETQYF TGTGCCAGCTCACCAAGGGGGGCCCAAGAGACCCAGTACTTC
TRBJ2-1 TRBV12-3/TRBV12-4 NA NA CASSFPAAASYNEQFF TGTGCCAGCAGTTTCCCAGCGGCGGCCTCCTACAATGAGCAGTTCTTC
TRBJ2-2 TRBV5-1 many TRBD1 CASSLQGVGTGELFF TGCGCCAGCAGCTTACAGGGGGTTGGCACCGGGGAGCTGTTTTTT
TRBJ2-5 TRBV5-5 many NA CASSLGAAGETQYF TGTGCCAGCAGCTTGGGGGCTGCAGGGGAGACCCAGTACTTC
TRBJ1-5 TRBV6-1 many NA CASSDKAVNQPQHF TGTGCCAGCAGTGATAAGGCGGTCAATCAGCCCCAGCATTTT
TRBJ2-5 TRBV5-4 many NA CASSQQPGQETQYF TGTGCCAGCAGCCAGCAACCGGGGCAAGAGACCCAGTACTTC
TRBJ1-5 TRBV28 NA TRBD1 CASSFAPGTDSNQPQHF TGTGCCAGCAGTTTCGCTCCCGGGACAGATAGCAATCAGCCCCAGCATTTT
TRBJ2-3 TRBV7-8 many NA CASSLYDRSTDTQYF TGTGCCAGCAGCTTATACGACAGAAGCACAGATACGCAGTATTTT
TRBJ2-3 TRBV6-5 many NA CASTRDSLRYF TGTGCCAGCACCCGGGACTCTCTGCGGTATTTT
TRBJ2-1 TRBV20-1 many NA CSASGWSYNEQFF TGCAGTGCTAGCGGGTGGTCCTACAATGAGCAGTTCTTC
TRBJ1-1 TRBV7-2 NA NA CASSRGPLDTEAFF TGTGCCAGCAGCCGGGGACCGCTGGACACTGAAGCTTTCTTT
TRBJ2-1 TRBV11-2 many NA CASSMTSGWIETAYNEQFF TGTGCCAGCAGCATGACCAGTGGATGGATAGAGACCGCCTACAATGAGCAGTTCTTC
TRBJ1-2 TRBV19 many NA CASSNRASNYGYTF TGTGCCAGTAGTAACAGAGCTTCCAACTATGGCTACACCTTC
TRBJ2-1 TRBV20-1 many TRBD1 CSAKPGQGYNEQFF TGCAGTGCGAAACCGGGACAGGGATACAATGAGCAGTTCTTC
TRBJ2-5 TRBV5-8 many TRBD2 CASSPGLAGGRETQYF TGTGCCAGCAGCCCGGGACTAGCGGGAGGGCGTGAGACCCAGTACTTC
TRBJ2-2 TRBV10-1 NA NA CASSGKSSGELFF TGCGCCAGCAGTGGCAAGAGTTCCGGGGAGCTGTTTTTT
TRBJ1-6 TRBV7-6 few TRBD1 CASSFGGQGYSPLHF TGTGCCAGCAGCTTTGGGGGACAGGGTTATTCACCCCTCCACTTT
TRBJ2-5 TRBV9 NA TRBD1 CASSPLTGGETQSF TGTGCCAGCAGCCCACTAACAGGGGGAGAGACCCAGTCCTTC
TRBJ2-2 TRBV20-1 NA NA CSAKPGLFGELFF TGCAGTGCAAAACCGGGGCTCTTCGGGGAGCTGTTTTTT
TRBJ2-1 TRBV5-5 many TRBD2 CASSPRLAGYNEQFF TGTGCCAGCAGCCCGAGACTAGCGGGGTACAATGAGCAGTTCTTC
TRBJ2-1 TRBV30 many NA CAWSVRQLLEQFF TGTGCCTGGAGTGTACGGCAGTTGCTTGAGCAGTTCTTC
TRBJ1-2 TRBV20-1 many TRBD1 CSARDQLNRGQGREGYTF TGCAGTGCTAGAGATCAACTTAACCGTGGACAGGGGAGGGAGGGCTACACCTTC
TRBJ2-3 TRBV6-5 NA TRBD1 CASTPQGWNEQYF TGTGCCAGCACCCCACAGGGGTGGAATGAGCAGTATTTT
TRBJ2-1 TRBV7-9 NA NA CASRSSTGLNEQFF TGTGCCAGCAGATCCTCCACGGGGTTGAATGAGCAGTTCTTC
TRBJ2-1 TRBV7-9 NA TRBD2 CASSLGGPSGYPPPEFF TGTGCCAGCAGCTTAGGAGGCCCTAGCGGGTACCCACCCCCGGAGTTCTTC